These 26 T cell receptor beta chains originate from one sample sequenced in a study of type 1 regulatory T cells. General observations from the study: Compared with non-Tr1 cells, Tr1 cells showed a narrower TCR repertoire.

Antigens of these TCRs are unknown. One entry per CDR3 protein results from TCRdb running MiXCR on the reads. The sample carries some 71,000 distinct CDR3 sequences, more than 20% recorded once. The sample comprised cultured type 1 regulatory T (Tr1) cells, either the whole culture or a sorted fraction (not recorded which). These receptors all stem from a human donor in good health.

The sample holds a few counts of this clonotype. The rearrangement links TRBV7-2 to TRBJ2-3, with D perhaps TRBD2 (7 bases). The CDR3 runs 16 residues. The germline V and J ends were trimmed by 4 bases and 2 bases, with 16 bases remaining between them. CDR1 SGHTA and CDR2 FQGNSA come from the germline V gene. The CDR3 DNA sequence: TGTGCCAGCAGCTCCGGGGGGCTAGCACACACAGATACGCAGTATTTT. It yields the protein CASSSGGLAHTDTQYF.

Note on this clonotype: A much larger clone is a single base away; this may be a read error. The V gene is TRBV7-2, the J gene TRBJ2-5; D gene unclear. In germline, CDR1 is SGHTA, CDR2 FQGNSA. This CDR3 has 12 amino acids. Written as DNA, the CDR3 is TGTGCCCGCAGCCCCGGTCGGGAGACCCAGTACTTC. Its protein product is CARSPGRETQYF.

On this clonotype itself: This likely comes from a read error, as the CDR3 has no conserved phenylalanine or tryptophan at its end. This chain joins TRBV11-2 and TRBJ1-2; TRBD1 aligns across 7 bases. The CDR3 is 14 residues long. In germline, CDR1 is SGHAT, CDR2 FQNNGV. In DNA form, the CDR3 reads TGCGCCAGCAGCGCCGGGACAGCTAACTATGGCTACACCTCC. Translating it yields CASSAGTANYGYTS.

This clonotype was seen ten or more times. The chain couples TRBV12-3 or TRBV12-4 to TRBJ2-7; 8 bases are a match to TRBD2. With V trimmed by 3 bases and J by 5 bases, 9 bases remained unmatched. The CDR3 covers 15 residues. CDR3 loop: CASSLAGGVFHEQYF. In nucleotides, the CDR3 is TGTGCCAGCAGTTTGGCGGGAGGAGTCTTCCACGAGCAGTACTTC.

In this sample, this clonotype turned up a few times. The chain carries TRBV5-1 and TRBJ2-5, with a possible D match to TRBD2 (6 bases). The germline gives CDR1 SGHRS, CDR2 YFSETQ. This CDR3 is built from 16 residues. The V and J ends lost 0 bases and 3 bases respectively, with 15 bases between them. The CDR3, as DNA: TGCGCCAGCAGCTTGGATACTCGGGGGATAAAAGAGACCCAGTACTTC. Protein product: CASSLDTRGIKETQYF.

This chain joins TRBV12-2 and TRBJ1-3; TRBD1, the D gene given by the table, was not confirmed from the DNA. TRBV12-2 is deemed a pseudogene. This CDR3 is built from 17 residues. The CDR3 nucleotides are TGTGCAAGTCGCTTAGGTTACGACAGTTCCTCTGGAAACACCATATATTTT. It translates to CASRLGYDSSSGNTIYF.

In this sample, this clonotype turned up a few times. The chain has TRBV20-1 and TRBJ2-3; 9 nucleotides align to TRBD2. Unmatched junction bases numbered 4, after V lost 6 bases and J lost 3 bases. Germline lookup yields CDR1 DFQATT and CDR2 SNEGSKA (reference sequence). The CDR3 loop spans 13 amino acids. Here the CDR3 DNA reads TGCAGTGCCGCGACTAGCGGAACAGATACGCAGTATTTT. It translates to CSAATSGTDTQYF.

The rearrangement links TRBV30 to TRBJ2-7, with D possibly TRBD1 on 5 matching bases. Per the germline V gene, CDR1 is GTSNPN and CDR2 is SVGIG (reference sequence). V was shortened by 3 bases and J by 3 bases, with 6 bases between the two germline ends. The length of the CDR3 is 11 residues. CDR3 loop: CAWRDIYEQYF. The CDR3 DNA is TGTGCCTGGAGGGACATCTACGAGCAGTACTTC. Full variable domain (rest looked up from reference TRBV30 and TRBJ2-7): SQTIHQWPATLVQPVGSPLSLECTVEGTSNPNLYWYRQAAGRGLQLLFYSVGIGQISSEVPQNLSASRPQDRQFILSSKKLLLSDSGFYLCAWRDIYEQYFGPGTRLTVT.

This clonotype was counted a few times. DNA of the CDR3: TGCGCCAGCAGCTTGGTTTGGGCGGGTGAGCAGTTCTTC. Residues: CASSLVWAGEQFF. The genes are TRBV5-1 and TRBJ2-1, with D maybe TRBD2 (5 bases). Germline-derived CDR1 and CDR2 are SGHRS and YFSETQ. V was clipped by 0 bases and J by 9 bases, with 10 bases between them. CDR3 size: 13 residues.

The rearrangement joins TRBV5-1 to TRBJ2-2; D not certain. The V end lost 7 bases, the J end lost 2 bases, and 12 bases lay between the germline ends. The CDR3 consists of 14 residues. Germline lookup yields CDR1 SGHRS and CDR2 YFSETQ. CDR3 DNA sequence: TGCGCCAGCGGCGGCGAATACAACACCGGGGAGCTGTTTTTT. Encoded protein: CASGGEYNTGELFF.

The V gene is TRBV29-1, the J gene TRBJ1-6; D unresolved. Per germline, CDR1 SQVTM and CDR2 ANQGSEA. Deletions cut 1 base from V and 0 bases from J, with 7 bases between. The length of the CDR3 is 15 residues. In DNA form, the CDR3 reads TGCAGCGTTGAAGGCGGCGGCTCCTATAATTCACCCCTCCACTTT. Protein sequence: CSVEGGGSYNSPLHF.

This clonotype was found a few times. As DNA, the CDR3 is TGTGCCACCAGCAGAGATGGGGGAAGGGGGGAGACCCAGTACTTC. Translation: CATSRDGGRGETQYF. This sequence joins TRBV15 and TRBJ2-5; perhaps TRBD1 as D (6 bases). From germline, CDR1 is LNHNV and CDR2 YYDKDF (reference sequence). The CDR3 is 15 residues long. V gave up 0 bases and J gave up 5 bases, with 13 bases separating them.

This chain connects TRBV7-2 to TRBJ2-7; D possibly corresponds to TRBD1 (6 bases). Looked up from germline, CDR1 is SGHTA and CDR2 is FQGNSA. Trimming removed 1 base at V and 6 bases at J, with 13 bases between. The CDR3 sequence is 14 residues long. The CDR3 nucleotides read TGTGCCAGCAGCTTAGGACTTGCCAGGGGCGAGCAGTACTTC. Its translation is CASSLGLARGEQYF.

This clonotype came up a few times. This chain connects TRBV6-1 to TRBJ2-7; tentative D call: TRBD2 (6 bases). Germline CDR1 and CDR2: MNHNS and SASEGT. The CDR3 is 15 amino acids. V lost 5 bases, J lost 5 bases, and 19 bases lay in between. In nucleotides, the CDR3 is TGTGCCAGCAGTAAGAGAGGGGAGGAGGTTAACGAGCAGTACTTC. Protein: CASSKRGEEVNEQYF.

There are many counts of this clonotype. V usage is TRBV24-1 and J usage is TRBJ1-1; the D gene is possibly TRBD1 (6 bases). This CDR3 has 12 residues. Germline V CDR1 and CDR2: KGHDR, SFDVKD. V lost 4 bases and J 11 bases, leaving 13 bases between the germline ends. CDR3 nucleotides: TGTGCCACCAGTGAGAACCAGGGGAGGGCTTTCTTT. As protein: CATSENQGRAFF.

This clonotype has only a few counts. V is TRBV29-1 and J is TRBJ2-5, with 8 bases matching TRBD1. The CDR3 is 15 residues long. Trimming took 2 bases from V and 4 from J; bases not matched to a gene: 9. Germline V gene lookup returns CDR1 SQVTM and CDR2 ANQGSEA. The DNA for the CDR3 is TGCAGCGTTGAAAACACAGGGGGAGTTACAGAGACCCAGTACTTC. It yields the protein CSVENTGGVTETQYF.

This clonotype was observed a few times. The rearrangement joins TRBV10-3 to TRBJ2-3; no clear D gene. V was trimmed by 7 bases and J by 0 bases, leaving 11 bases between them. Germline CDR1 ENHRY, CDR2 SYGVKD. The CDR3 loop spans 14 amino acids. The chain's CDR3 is CAINLDRSTDTQYF. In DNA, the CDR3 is TGTGCCATCAATCTCGACCGAAGCACAGATACGCAGTATTTT.

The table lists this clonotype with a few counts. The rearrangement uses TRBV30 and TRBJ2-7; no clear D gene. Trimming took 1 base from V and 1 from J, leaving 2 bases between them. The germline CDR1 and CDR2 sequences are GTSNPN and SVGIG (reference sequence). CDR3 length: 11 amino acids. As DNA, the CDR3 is TGTGCCTGGAGTGGATCCTACGAGCAGTACTTC. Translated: CAWSGSYEQYF. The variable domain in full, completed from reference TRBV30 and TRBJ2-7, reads SQTIHQWPATLVQPVGSPLSLECTVEGTSNPNLYWYRQAAGRGLQLLFYSVGIGQISSEVPQNLSASRPQDRQFILSSKKLLLSDSGFYLCAWSGSYEQYFGPGTRLTVT.

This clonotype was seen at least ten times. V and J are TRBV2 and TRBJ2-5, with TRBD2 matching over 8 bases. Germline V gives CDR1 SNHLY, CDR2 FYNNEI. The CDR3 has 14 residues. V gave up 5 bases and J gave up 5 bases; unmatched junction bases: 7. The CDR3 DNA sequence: TGTGCCAGCAGTCGGGGTCTAGCGGGCGAGACCCAGTACTTC. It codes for CASSRGLAGETQYF.

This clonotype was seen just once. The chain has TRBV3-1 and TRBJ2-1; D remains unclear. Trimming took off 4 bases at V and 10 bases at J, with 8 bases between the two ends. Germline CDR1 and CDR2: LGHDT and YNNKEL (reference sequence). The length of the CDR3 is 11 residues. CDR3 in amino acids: CASSLVDEQFF. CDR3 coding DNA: TGTGCCAGCAGCCTAGTGGACGAGCAGTTCTTC.

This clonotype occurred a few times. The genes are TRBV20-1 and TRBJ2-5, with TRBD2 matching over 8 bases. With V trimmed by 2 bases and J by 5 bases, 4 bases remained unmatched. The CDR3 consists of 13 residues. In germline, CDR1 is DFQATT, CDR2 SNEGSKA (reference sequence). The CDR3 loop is CSARLAGTETQYF. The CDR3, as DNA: TGCAGTGCTAGATTAGCGGGAACGGAGACCCAGTACTTC.

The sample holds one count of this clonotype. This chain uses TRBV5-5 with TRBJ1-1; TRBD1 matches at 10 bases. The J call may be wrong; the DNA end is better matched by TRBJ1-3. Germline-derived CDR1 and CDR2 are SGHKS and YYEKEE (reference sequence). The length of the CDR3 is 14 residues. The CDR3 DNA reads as TGTGCCAGCAGCCTAAAGGGACAGGGGAACACCATATATTTT. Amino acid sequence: CASSLKGQGNTIYF.

The CDR3 DNA follows: TGTGCCATTCTGAGAGACCCAAACAATGAGCAGTTCTTC. Its protein product is CAILRDPNNEQFF. The V call is TRBV10-3, the J call TRBJ2-1; D unclear. The CDR3 covers 13 residues. Germline-derived CDR1 and CDR2 are ENHRY and SYGVKD. Trimming cost V 9 bases and J 5 bases, with 14 bases left between them.

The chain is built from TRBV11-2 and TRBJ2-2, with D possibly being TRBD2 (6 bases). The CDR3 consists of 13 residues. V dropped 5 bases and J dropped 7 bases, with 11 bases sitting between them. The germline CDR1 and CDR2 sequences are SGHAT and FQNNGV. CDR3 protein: CASSRDFSGELFF. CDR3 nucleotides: TGTGCCAGCAGCCGGGACTTCAGCGGGGAGCTGTTTTTT.

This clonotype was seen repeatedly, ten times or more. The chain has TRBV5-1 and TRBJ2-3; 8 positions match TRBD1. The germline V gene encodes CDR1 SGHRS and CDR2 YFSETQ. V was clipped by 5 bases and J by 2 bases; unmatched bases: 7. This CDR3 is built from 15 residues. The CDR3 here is CASSQEGQDTDTQYF. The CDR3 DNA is TGCGCCAGCAGTCAGGAGGGACAGGACACAGATACGCAGTATTTT.

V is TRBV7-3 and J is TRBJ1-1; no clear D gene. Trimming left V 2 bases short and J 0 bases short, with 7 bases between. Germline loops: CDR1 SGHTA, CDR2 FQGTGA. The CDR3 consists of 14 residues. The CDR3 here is CASSLSTMNTEAFF. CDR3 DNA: TGTGCCAGCAGCTTATCCACCATGAACACTGAAGCTTTCTTT.